This passage covers 9 T cell receptor beta chains from one sample sequenced in a study of blood T cell repertoires in COVID-19. Only in-frame clones appear in the TCRdb table, and some are missing; sequencing was by immunoSEQ multiplex PCR. The sample has 200,000 to 250,000 clones, around 87% seen once; the top ten hold about 2.9%. The material sequenced was peripheral blood. These TCRs come from a man in his fifties or sixties with acute or convalescent COVID-19.

In DNA form, the CDR3 reads TGTGCCAGTAGTACCGGGGTCTCCTACGAGCAGTACTTC. It yields the protein CASSTGVSYEQYF. This sequence joins TRBV19 and TRBJ2-7, with a weak D call TRBD2 (5 bases). V gave up 4 bases and J gave up 0 bases, with 7 bases separating them. Germline V gene sequence: CDR1 LNHDA, CDR2 SQIVND (reference sequence). The CDR3 contains 13 residues. Together with reference TRBV19 and TRBJ2-7, the CDR3 gives the full variable domain: DGGITQSPKYLFRKEGQNVTLSCEQNLNHDAMYWYRQDPGQGLRLIYYSQIVNDFQKGDIAEGYSVSREKKESFPLTVTSAQKNPTAFYLCASSTGVSYEQYFGPGTRLTVT.

This sequence joins TRBV5-6 and TRBJ2-1; TRBD2 is a possible D gene (7 bases). Between the trimmed V and J ends, which lost 3 bases and 7 bases, there was a span of 17 bases. Germline CDR1 reads SGHDT; CDR2 reads YYEEEE. CDR3 length: 15 residues. The CDR3 coding sequence is TGTGCCAGCAGCTCCATTGGGGGGGCCGTAAATGAGCAGTTCTTC. This codes for CASSSIGGAVNEQFF.

The genes are TRBV25-1 and TRBJ1-6; TRBD1 aligns across 9 bases. The CDR3 is made up of 16 amino acids. The V gene's germline CDR1 is MGHDK and CDR2 SYGVNS. Trimming cost V 3 bases and J 10 bases; bases outside gene matches: 10. CDR3 amino acids: CASSEPGTGSYSPLHF. The DNA for the CDR3 is TGTGCCAGCAGTGAGCCCGGGACAGGGTCCTACTCACCCCTCCACTTT.

The CDR3 sequence: CASSRGDTGELFF. CDR3 coding DNA: TGCGCCAGCTCTCGGGGGGACACCGGGGAGCTGTTTTTT. The V and J genes are TRBV5-1 and TRBJ2-2; 7 bases match TRBD2. Germline CDR1 and CDR2: SGHRS and YFSETQ. This CDR3 region has 13 residues. Losses at the gene ends were 7 bases for V and 3 bases for J; bases not matched to a gene: 3.

The rearrangement links TRBV4-3 to TRBJ1-1; TRBD1 matches at 9 bases. V lost 0 bases and J lost 5; bases outside the gene matches: 7. Looked up from germline, CDR1 is LGHNA and CDR2 is YSLEER. CDR3 length: 16 residues. In DNA, the CDR3 is TGCGCCAGCAGCCAAGATCGGAACAGGGGGCTAACTGAAGCTTTCTTT. Its translation: CASSQDRNRGLTEAFF.

The chain carries TRBV11-1 and TRBJ2-3, with TRBD1 identical over 9 bases. This CDR3 comprises 16 residues. Trimming cost V 1 base and J 4 bases; bases outside gene matches: 6. Germline values: CDR1 SGHAT, CDR2 FQDESV (reference sequence). The CDR3 loop is CASSLGQGVNPDTQYF. The CDR3 DNA is TGTGCCAGCAGCTTAGGACAGGGGGTAAATCCAGATACGCAGTATTTT. The variable domain in full, with the rest retrieved from reference TRBV11-1 and TRBJ2-3, is EAEVAQSPRYKITEKSQAVAFWCDPISGHATLYWYRQILGQGPELLVQFQDESVVDDSQLPKDRFSAERLKGVDSTLKIQPAELGDSAMYLCASSLGQGVNPDTQYFGPGTRLTVL.

This chain joins TRBV2 and TRBJ2-4; TRBD1 aligns across 9 bases. Germline CDR1 reads SNHLY; CDR2 reads FYNNEI. The CDR3 sequence is 14 residues long. Trimming took 6 bases from V and 7 from J; bases not matched to a gene: 7. CDR3 loop: CASRGTGLSNIQYF. CDR3 nucleotides: TGTGCCAGCAGGGGGACAGGGCTTTCGAACATTCAGTACTTC. The full variable domain, completed using reference TRBV2 and TRBJ2-4, is EPEVTQTPSHQVTQMGQEVILRCVPISNHLYFYWYRQILGQKVEFLVSFYNNEISEKSEIFDDQFSVERPDGSNFTLKIRSTKLEDSAMYFCASRGTGLSNIQYFGAGTRLSVL.

The genes are TRBV2 and TRBJ2-1; no firm D call. Germline loops: CDR1 SNHLY, CDR2 FYNNEI. The CDR3 sequence is 10 residues long. The ends were cut back, 4 bases at V and 10 bases at J, with 5 bases in the middle. DNA of the CDR3: TGTGCCAGCAGTGTCTACGAGCAGTTCTTC. This translates into CASSVYEQFF.

This clone was counted only a few times. A junction end diverges from the germline sequence, so it may reflect a read error. The J gene is TRBJ2-3, the V gene TRBV7-2; 14 bases match TRBD2. The germline CDR1 and CDR2 sequences are SGHTA and FQGNSA. There are 14 residues in the CDR3. The CDR3 loop is CASSLGLAGVVGDF. CDR3 DNA: TGTGCCAGCAGCTTGGGACTAGCGGGGGTTGTAGGGGATTTT.